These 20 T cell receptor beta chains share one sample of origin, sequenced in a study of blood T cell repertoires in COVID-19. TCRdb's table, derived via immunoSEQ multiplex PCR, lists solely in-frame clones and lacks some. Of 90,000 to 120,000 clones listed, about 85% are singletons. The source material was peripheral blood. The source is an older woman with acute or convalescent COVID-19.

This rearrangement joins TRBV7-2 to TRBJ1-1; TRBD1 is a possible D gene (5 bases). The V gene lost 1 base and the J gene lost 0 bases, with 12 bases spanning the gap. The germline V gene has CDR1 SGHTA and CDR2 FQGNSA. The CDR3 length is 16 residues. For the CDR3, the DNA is TGTGCCAGCAGCTTAGGGGGCAGCCAAATGAACACTGAAGCTTTCTTT. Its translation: CASSLGGSQMNTEAFF.

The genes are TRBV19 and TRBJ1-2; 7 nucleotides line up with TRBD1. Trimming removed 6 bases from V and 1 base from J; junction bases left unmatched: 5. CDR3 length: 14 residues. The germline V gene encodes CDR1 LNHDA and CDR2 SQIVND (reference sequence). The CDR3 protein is CASSPGGNNYGYTF. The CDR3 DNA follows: TGTGCCAGTAGCCCAGGGGGGAATAACTATGGCTACACCTTC.

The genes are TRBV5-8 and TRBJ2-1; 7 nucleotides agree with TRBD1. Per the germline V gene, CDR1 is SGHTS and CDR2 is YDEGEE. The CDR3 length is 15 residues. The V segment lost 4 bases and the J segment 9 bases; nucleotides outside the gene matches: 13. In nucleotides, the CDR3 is TGTGCCAGCAGCCGAGACGAGCACAGGGGTCGTGAGCAGTTCTTC. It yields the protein CASSRDEHRGREQFF.

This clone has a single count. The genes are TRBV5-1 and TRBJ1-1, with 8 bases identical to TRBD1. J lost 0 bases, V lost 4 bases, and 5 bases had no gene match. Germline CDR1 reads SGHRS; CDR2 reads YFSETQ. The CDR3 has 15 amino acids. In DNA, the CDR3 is TGCGCCAGCAGCCCACGGGACAGGTTGAACACTGAAGCTTTCTTT. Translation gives CASSPRDRLNTEAFF.

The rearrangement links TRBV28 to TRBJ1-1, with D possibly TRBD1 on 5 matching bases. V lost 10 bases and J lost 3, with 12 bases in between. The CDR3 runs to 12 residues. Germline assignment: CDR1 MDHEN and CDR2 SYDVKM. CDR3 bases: TGTGCCACCGGGGGGGTACACACTGAAGCTTTCTTT. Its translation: CATGGVHTEAFF.

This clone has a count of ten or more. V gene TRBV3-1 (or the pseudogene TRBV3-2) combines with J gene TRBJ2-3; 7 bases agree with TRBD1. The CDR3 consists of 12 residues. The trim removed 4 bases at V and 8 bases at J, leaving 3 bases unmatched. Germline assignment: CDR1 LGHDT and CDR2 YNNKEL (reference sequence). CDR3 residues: CASSLSGGTQYF. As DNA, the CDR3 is TGTGCCAGCAGCCTATCAGGGGGTACGCAGTATTTT.

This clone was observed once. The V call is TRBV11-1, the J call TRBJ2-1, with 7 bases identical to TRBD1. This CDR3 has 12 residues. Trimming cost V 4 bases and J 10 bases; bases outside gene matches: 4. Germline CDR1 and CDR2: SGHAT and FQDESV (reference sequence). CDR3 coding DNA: TGTGCCAGCAGCTCGACAGGGCAGGAGCAGTTCTTC. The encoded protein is CASSSTGQEQFF.

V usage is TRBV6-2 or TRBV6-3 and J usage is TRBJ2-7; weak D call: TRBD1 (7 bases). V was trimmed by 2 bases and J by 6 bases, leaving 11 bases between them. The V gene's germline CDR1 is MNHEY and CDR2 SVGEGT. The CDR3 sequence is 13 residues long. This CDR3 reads CASSYNRGGEQYV. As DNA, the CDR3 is TGTGCCAGCAGTTACAACAGGGGAGGCGAGCAGTACGTC.

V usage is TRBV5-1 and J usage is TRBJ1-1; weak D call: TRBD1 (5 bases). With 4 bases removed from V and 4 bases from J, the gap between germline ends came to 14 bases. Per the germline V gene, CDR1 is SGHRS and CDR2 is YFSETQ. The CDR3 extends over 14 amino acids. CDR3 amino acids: CASSPQGGATEAFF. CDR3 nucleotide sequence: TGCGCCAGCAGCCCGCAGGGAGGAGCCACTGAAGCTTTCTTT.

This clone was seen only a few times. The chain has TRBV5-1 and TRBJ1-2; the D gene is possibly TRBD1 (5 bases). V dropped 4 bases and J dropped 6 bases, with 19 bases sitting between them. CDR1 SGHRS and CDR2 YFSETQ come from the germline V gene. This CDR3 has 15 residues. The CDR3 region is CASSEMGGRRDGYTF. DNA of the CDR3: TGCGCCAGCAGCGAGATGGGGGGACGGCGCGATGGCTACACCTTC.

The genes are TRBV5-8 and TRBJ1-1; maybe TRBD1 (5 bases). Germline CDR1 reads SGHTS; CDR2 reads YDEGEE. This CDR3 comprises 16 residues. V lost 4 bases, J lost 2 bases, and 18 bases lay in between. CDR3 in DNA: TGTGCCAGCAGCGATCGCGCGGGACTCTTAAACACTGAAGCTTTCTTT. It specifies CASSDRAGLLNTEAFF.

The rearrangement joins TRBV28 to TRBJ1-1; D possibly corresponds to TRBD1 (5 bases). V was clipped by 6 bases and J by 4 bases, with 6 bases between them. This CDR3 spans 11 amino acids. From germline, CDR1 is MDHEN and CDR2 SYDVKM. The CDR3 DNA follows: TGTGCCAGCAGGGGGGGCACTGAAGCTTTCTTT. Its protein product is CASRGGTEAFF.

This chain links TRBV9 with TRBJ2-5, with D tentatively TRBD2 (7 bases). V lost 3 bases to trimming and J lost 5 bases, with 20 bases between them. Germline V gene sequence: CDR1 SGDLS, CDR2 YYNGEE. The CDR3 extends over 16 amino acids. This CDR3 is CASSEGLRGAGETQYF. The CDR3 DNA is TGTGCCAGCAGCGAGGGCCTTCGGGGGGCTGGGGAGACCCAGTACTTC.

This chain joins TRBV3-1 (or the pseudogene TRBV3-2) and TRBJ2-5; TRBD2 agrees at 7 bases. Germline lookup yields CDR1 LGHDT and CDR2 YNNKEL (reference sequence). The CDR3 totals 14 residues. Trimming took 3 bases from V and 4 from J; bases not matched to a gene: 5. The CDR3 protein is CASSQSGTSETQYF. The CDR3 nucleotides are TGTGCCAGCAGCCAGAGCGGGACCTCAGAGACCCAGTACTTC.

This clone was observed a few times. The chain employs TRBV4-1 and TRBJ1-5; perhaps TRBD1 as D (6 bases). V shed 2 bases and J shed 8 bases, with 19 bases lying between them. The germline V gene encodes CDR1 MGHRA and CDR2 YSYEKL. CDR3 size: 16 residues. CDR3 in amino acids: CASSQTPGVKREPQHF. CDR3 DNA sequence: TGCGCCAGCAGCCAAACTCCAGGGGTTAAGCGAGAGCCCCAGCATTTT.

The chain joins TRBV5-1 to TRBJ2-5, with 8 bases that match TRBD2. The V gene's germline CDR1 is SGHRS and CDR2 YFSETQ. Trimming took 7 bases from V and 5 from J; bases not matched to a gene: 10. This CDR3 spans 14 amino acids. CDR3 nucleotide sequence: TGCGCCAGCGGGTTCGGGAGGGCCGGGGAGACCCAGTACTTC. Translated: CASGFGRAGETQYF. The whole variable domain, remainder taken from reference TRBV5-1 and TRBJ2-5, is KAGVTQTPRYLIKTRGQQVTLSCSPISGHRSVSWYQQTPGQGLQFLFEYFSETQRNKGNFPGRFSGRQFSNSRSEMNVSTLELGDSALYLCASGFGRAGETQYFGPGTRLLVL.

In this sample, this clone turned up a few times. CDR3 sequence: CASSLGFGGAGYTF. The DNA for the CDR3 is TGCGCCAGCAGCTTGGGCTTTGGGGGCGCTGGCTACACCTTC. The chain uses TRBV5-1 and TRBJ1-2, with D perhaps TRBD1 (6 bases). The CDR3 is 14 residues long. The V gene lost 0 bases and the J gene lost 7 bases, with 13 bases spanning the gap. The germline V gene encodes CDR1 SGHRS and CDR2 YFSETQ.

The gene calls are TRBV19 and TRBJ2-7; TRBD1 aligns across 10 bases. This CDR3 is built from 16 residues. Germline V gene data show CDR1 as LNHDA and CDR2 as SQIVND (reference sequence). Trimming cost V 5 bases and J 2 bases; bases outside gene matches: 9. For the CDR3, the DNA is TGTGCCAGTAGTCCCTGGGGACAGGGGTTTGCCTACGAGCAGTACTTC. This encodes CASSPWGQGFAYEQYF.

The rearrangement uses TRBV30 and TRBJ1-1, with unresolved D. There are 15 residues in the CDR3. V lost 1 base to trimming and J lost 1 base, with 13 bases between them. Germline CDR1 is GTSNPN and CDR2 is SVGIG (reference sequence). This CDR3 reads CAWSGLGVKNTEAFF. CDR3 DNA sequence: TGTGCCTGGAGTGGCTTAGGAGTTAAGAACACTGAAGCTTTCTTT.

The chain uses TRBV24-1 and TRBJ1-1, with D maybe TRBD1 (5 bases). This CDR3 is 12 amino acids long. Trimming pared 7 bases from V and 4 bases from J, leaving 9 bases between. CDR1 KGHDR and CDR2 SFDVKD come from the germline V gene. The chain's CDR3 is CATSTQGTEAFF. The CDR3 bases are TGTGCCACCAGCACTCAGGGCACTGAAGCTTTCTTT.